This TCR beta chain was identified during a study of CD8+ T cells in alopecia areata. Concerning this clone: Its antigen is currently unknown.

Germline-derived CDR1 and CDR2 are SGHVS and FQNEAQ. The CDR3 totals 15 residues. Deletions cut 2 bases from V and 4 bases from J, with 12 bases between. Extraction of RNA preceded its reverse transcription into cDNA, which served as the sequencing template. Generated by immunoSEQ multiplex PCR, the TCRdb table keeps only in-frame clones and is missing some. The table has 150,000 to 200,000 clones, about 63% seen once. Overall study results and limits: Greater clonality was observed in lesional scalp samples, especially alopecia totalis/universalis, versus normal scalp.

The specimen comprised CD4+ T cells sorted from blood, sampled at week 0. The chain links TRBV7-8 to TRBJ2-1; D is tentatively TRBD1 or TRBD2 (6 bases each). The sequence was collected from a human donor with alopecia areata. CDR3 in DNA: TGTGCCAGCAGCTTAAACAGGGAGGCGTACAATGAGCAGTTCTTC. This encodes CASSLNREAYNEQFF.